This T cell receptor (beta chain) came from a study of shared clonotypes between healthy human individuals. Overall study results and limits: Naive subsets tended to show greater estimated richness than memory subsets. Researchers sampled blood only, noting tissue repertoires likely differ.

Germline V CDR1 and CDR2: ENHRY, SYGVKD. V lost 6 bases to trimming and J lost 7 bases; unmatched junction nucleotides: 8. This CDR3 contains 14 residues. Here immunoSEQ multiplex PCR was the method, and the copy in TCRdb shows in-frame clones only, minus some. Of more than 1.2 million clones listed, 98% were seen once; the top ten hold about 0.34%. A word on this clone: Its antigen is as yet unknown.

The sample consisted of naive CD4+ T cells sorted from blood. Subset noted: CD45RA+ positively selected. The clonotype was recovered from a man between 25 and 39 years old in good health. This chain links TRBV10-3 with TRBJ2-7, with 11 positions matching TRBD1. In DNA form, the CDR3 reads TGTGCCATCAGACTAGGACAGGGGGCGTGGGAGCAGTACTTC. It translates to CAIRLGQGAWEQYF.